Shown below are 28 T cell receptor beta chains from a single sample sequenced in a study of T cells in Graves' hyperthyroidism and ophthalmopathy. Amplified regions were TCR beta CDR3 sequences from RNA transcripts. The HTBI primer set was used in a first-round RT-PCR of the TCR CDR3. MiXCR, applied by TCRdb to the multiplex PCR reads, yields one record per CDR3 protein. The sample holds under 550,000 distinct CDR3 sequences, just under 20% seen once. Sequenced sample: blood. The source of these receptors is a man aged 35-49 years with Graves' ophthalmopathy.

Comment on this clonotype: This may arise from a read error, as a much more abundant clone is one base away. V is TRBV28 and J is TRBJ2-3, with D possibly matching TRBD1 (5 bases). Germline CDR1 MDHEN, CDR2 SYDVKM. This CDR3 contains 13 residues. V shed 10 bases and J shed 4 bases, with 15 bases lying between them. The CDR3, as DNA: TGTGCCACCATGACAGTGGATCCAGATACGCAGTATTTT. This codes for CATMTVDPDTQYF.

This chain uses TRBV5-1 with TRBJ2-2; 11 bases line up with TRBD2. This CDR3 is 18 amino acids long. J was trimmed by 3 bases and V by 4 bases; bases with no gene match: 11. Per germline, CDR1 SGHRS and CDR2 YFSETQ. The CDR3 sequence: CASSVAPGTSGYTGELFF. Here the CDR3 DNA reads TGCGCCAGCAGCGTAGCCCCCGGGACTAGCGGATACACCGGGGAGCTGTTTTTT.

Remarks on this clonotype: An end of the junction differs from the germline gene, which may be a read error. The chain is built from TRBV3-1 and TRBJ1-6; no definite D call. The CDR3 has 15 amino acids. Looked up from germline, CDR1 is LGHDT and CDR2 is YNNKEL (reference sequence). The CDR3 bases are TGTACCAGCAGCCAAATAGACGCGGATAATTCACCCCTCCACTTT. Translation gives CTSSQIDADNSPLHF.

There are a few counts of this clonotype. The genes are TRBV12-3 or TRBV12-4 and TRBJ1-2; TRBD1 matches at 8 bases. The CDR3 sequence is 13 residues long. V shed 5 bases, J shed 5 bases, and the junction held 4 bases outside the gene matches. CDR3 in amino acids: CASSGRGPYGYTF. CDR3 nucleotide sequence: TGTGCCAGCAGTGGCAGGGGGCCGTATGGCTACACCTTC.

The chain uses TRBV7-3 and TRBJ1-2; 9 nucleotides agree with TRBD1. The CDR3 contains 17 residues. Per the germline V gene, CDR1 is SGHTA and CDR2 is FQGTGA. With 5 bases clipped from V and 4 bases from J, the junction kept 14 bases outside the gene matches. CDR3 residues: CASSPGTGRGAGYGYTF. Here the CDR3 DNA reads TGTGCCAGCAGCCCTGGGACAGGGAGAGGGGCTGGCTATGGCTACACCTTC.

There are many counts of this clonotype. The chain employs TRBV11-2 and TRBJ2-1; D is possibly TRBD1 (5 bases). The CDR3 has 11 residues. Deletions cut 7 bases from V and 9 bases from J, with 10 bases between. Germline V gene sequence: CDR1 SGHAT, CDR2 FQNNGV. The CDR3 DNA reads as TGTGCCAGCACCCTAGACAGTGAGCAGTTCTTC. Translated: CASTLDSEQFF.

The chain joins TRBV29-1 to TRBJ2-7; 13 nucleotides align to TRBD2. Trimming cost V 6 bases and J 3 bases; bases outside gene matches: 2. Germline CDR1 SQVTM, CDR2 ANQGSEA. The CDR3 has 13 amino acids. The CDR3 loop reads CSVRTSGSYEQYF. The DNA of the CDR3 is TGCAGCGTCAGGACTAGCGGGAGCTACGAGCAGTACTTC.

The chain is built from TRBV12-5 and TRBJ1-5; the D is unclear. Germline CDR1 reads LGHNT; CDR2 reads FRNRAP. This CDR3 has 17 residues. Trimming shortened V by 0 bases and J by 4 bases, and 16 bases separated the two germline ends. The CDR3 DNA reads TGTGCTAGTGGTTTGGTAGGGAAAATGAGGAGGAATCAGCCCCAGCATTTT. It is translated as CASGLVGKMRRNQPQHF.

The V and J genes are TRBV29-1 and TRBJ2-7; D could derive from TRBD1 or TRBD2 (5 bases each). CDR1 is SQVTM, CDR2 ANQGSEA, per germline. V dropped 4 bases and J dropped 5 bases, with 12 bases sitting between them. The CDR3 consists of 12 residues. The CDR3 DNA is TGCAGCGTTGTGAGGGGTACCCACGAGCAGTACTTC. Translated: CSVVRGTHEQYF.

This clonotype was seen more than once but under ten times. The gene calls are TRBV30 and TRBJ1-5, with 9 bases lining up with TRBD1. CDR1 is GTSNPN, CDR2 SVGIG, per germline (reference sequence). The CDR3 length is 15 residues. Losses at the gene ends were 2 bases for V and 3 bases for J; bases not matched to a gene: 5. The CDR3 spells CAWSPGTGYNQPQHF. The CDR3, as DNA: TGTGCCTGGAGTCCCGGGACAGGGTACAATCAGCCCCAGCATTTT.

V and J are TRBV6-9 and TRBJ1-4; tentative D call: TRBD1 (6 bases). Trimming left V 3 bases short and J 6 bases short, with 14 bases between. Germline CDR1 MNHGY, CDR2 SVAAGI. This CDR3 has 15 amino acids. Here the CDR3 reads CASSYRGWWYEKLFF. As DNA, the CDR3 is TGTGCCAGCAGTTACAGGGGATGGTGGTATGAAAAACTGTTTTTT.

This clonotype came up many times. The chain has TRBV20-1 and TRBJ2-3, with D possibly being TRBD1 or TRBD2 (5 bases each). Between the trimmed V and J ends, which lost 8 bases and 0 bases, there was a span of 15 bases. This CDR3 contains 14 residues. Germline V gene sequence: CDR1 DFQATT, CDR2 SNEGSKA (reference sequence). CDR3: CSFLGEQSTDTQYF. CDR3 sequence (DNA): TGCAGTTTCTTGGGGGAGCAGAGCACAGATACGCAGTATTTT.

The J gene is TRBJ2-4, the V gene TRBV28; D gene unclear. The CDR3 has 11 amino acids. The germline V gene encodes CDR1 MDHEN and CDR2 SYDVKM. Trimming cost V 8 bases and J 9 bases, with 11 bases left between them. In DNA form, the CDR3 reads TGTGCCAGCGGGGTGGGAAGCATTCAGTACTTC. This encodes CASGVGSIQYF.

This clonotype occurred a few times. This chain connects TRBV27 to TRBJ2-5; D may be TRBD1 (5 bases). The CDR3 has 15 residues. Trimming removed 5 bases at V and 1 base at J, with 14 bases between. CDR1 is MNHEY, CDR2 SMNVEV, per germline (reference sequence). The CDR3 DNA follows: TGTGCCAGCAGTAGACAGCTGGGGTTCCAAGAGACCCAGTACTTC. Protein product: CASSRQLGFQETQYF.

The chain has TRBV29-1 and TRBJ1-2; no clear D. The CDR3 is 13 amino acids. Germline-derived CDR1 and CDR2 are SQVTM and ANQGSEA. The ends were cut back, 2 bases at V and 7 bases at J, with 14 bases in the middle. The CDR3 nucleotides are TGCAGCGTTGAATGGCAGGAACACCTTGGCTACACCTTC. Its protein is CSVEWQEHLGYTF.

The rearrangement links TRBV2 to TRBJ1-5; D is unclear. The germline V gene has CDR1 SNHLY and CDR2 FYNNEI. The V and J ends lost 5 bases and 9 bases respectively, with 14 bases between them. This CDR3 has 13 residues. The CDR3, as DNA: TGTGCCAGCAGTCCCCAATTTTGGGGGCCCCAGCATTTT. It yields the protein CASSPQFWGPQHF.

This clonotype occurred a few times. V is TRBV6-1 and J is TRBJ2-3, with D possibly TRBD2 on 5 matching bases. Germline V gene sequence: CDR1 MNHNS, CDR2 SASEGT. Trimming stripped 6 bases from V and 3 bases from J, with 10 bases between. The CDR3 has 13 residues. CDR3 sequence: CASRLVPTDTQYF. The CDR3 DNA reads TGTGCCAGCAGACTAGTTCCTACAGATACGCAGTATTTT.

This clonotype was seen repeatedly, ten times or more. The V gene is TRBV11-2, the J gene TRBJ2-2; a possible D gene is TRBD2 (6 bases). The V end was cut by 5 bases, the J end by 4 bases, with 14 bases between. The germline V gene encodes CDR1 SGHAT and CDR2 FQNNGV. The CDR3 has 15 amino acids. CDR3 loop: CASSRGTLGTGELFF. CDR3 DNA sequence: TGTGCCAGCAGCCGGGGGACTTTGGGCACCGGGGAGCTGTTTTTT.

The chain uses TRBV5-1 and TRBJ2-7; 11 nucleotides match TRBD2. Germline V gene lookup returns CDR1 SGHRS and CDR2 YFSETQ. With 3 bases clipped from V and 4 bases from J, the junction kept 21 bases outside the gene matches. This CDR3 contains 20 residues. The CDR3 region is CASSYPSGTSGRDDPYEQYF. CDR3 coding DNA: TGCGCCAGCAGCTACCCCTCCGGGACTAGCGGTCGGGACGACCCATACGAGCAGTACTTC.

The rearrangement uses TRBV20-1 and TRBJ2-2; 12 bases are shared with TRBD2. Trimming removed 3 bases from V and 5 bases from J; junction bases left unmatched: 1. This CDR3 spans 14 amino acids. Germline V gene sequence: CDR1 DFQATT, CDR2 SNEGSKA (reference sequence). The CDR3 here is CSARGTSGTGELFF. CDR3 bases: TGCAGTGCTAGGGGGACTAGCGGGACCGGGGAGCTGTTTTTT.

This clonotype occurred many times. The CDR3 nucleotides are TGCAGTGCAAAGGCGCCTAGCGGGCAAGAGACCCAGTACTTC. Translated, it gives CSAKAPSGQETQYF. The chain uses TRBV20-1 and TRBJ2-5; 8 bases are shared with TRBD2. CDR1 is DFQATT and CDR2 is SNEGSKA in the germline V gene (reference sequence). The CDR3 runs 14 residues. Trimming at V came to 6 bases and at J to 2 bases, leaving 8 bases not matched to a gene.

Of note for this clonotype: One junction end does not reproduce the germline sequence, and a read error may be involved. The chain recombines TRBV12-5 with TRBJ2-3; perhaps TRBD1 as D (7 bases). Germline V lookup: CDR1 LGHNT, CDR2 FRNRAP. The CDR3 contains 13 residues. The CDR3 here is CASGSEGADTQYF. The CDR3 coding sequence is TGTGCTAGTGGTTCGGAGGGGGCAGACACGCAGTATTTT.

V and J are TRBV19 and TRBJ2-7; D is undetermined. This CDR3 is built from 11 residues. Germline V gives CDR1 LNHDA, CDR2 SQIVND (reference sequence). The V end was cut by 10 bases, the J end by 5 bases, with 12 bases between. CDR3 in amino acids: CATNDGDEQYF. The CDR3 DNA follows: TGTGCCACAAATGACGGAGACGAGCAGTACTTC. Full variable domain (remainder filled in from reference TRBV19 and TRBJ2-7): DGGITQSPKYLFRKEGQNVTLSCEQNLNHDAMYWYRQDPGQGLRLIYYSQIVNDFQKGDIAEGYSVSREKKESFPLTVTSAQKNPTAFYLCATNDGDEQYFGPGTRLTVT.

This chain uses TRBV2 with TRBJ2-3; D is ambiguous. The germline gives CDR1 SNHLY, CDR2 FYNNEI. This CDR3 is built from 14 residues. The germline V and J ends were trimmed by 4 bases and 1 base, with 9 bases remaining between them. The DNA of the CDR3 is TGTGCCAGCAGTGGTCCAGGCCGCACAGATACGCAGTATTTT. Protein sequence: CASSGPGRTDTQYF.

This clonotype was picked up a small number of times. This chain uses TRBV24-1 with TRBJ1-2, with a weak D call TRBD1 (5 bases). In germline, CDR1 is KGHDR, CDR2 SFDVKD. The length of the CDR3 is 15 residues. Trimming shortened V by 4 bases and J by 4 bases, and 15 bases separated the two germline ends. The CDR3 is CATSEPGRLGYGYTF. The CDR3 DNA is TGTGCCACCAGTGAACCAGGGAGACTCGGCTATGGCTACACCTTC.

The chain is built from TRBV24-1 and TRBJ1-5, with D unclear. This CDR3 has 13 residues. The V end was cut by 3 bases, the J end by 4 bases, with 6 bases between. Germline V gene sequence: CDR1 KGHDR, CDR2 SFDVKD. The CDR3 sequence: CATSDNPNQPQHF. The CDR3 coding sequence is TGTGCCACCAGTGATAATCCTAATCAGCCCCAGCATTTT.

At least ten counts were recorded for this clonotype. The chain has TRBV20-1 and TRBJ1-5, with D perhaps matching TRBD1 (6 bases). Trimming shortened V by 3 bases and J by 6 bases, and 15 bases separated the two germline ends. This CDR3 has 14 amino acids. Looked up from germline, CDR1 is DFQATT and CDR2 is SNEGSKA (reference sequence). The CDR3 region is CSASTTGRRQPQHF. The CDR3 DNA follows: TGCAGTGCTAGTACGACAGGACGCCGTCAGCCCCAGCATTTT.

The chain is built from TRBV6-2 or TRBV6-3 and TRBJ2-7; TRBD2 agrees at 9 bases. Germline CDR1 is MNHEY and CDR2 is SVGEGT. The CDR3 extends over 15 amino acids. V was pared by 0 bases and J by 7 bases, with 7 bases of the junction left unmatched. The CDR3 DNA reads TGTGCCAGCAGTTACTCGCCTAGCGGGAAGTGGGAGCAGTACTTC. Its translation: CASSYSPSGKWEQYF.